These 5 T cell receptor beta chains share one sample of origin, sequenced in a study of early T cells in non-severe SARS-CoV-2 infection. Each CDR3 protein gets one entry after TCRdb re-called the 5' RACE reads with MiXCR. The sample has about 94,000 distinct CDR3 sequences; less than 15% are singletons. Material for sequencing was whole blood. The origin of the receptors is an adult who was a healthcare worker with PCR-confirmed SARS-CoV-2 infection or an uninfected control (not recorded which).

The chain carries TRBV29-1 and TRBJ2-1; 7 positions match TRBD2. V lost 7 bases, J lost 2 bases, and 8 bases stayed unmatched. The CDR3 contains 14 residues. Germline V CDR1 and CDR2: SQVTM, ANQGSEA. CDR3 sequence (DNA): TGCAGCGGATCCGGCCGGGGGGCCTACAATGAGCAGTTCTTC. Amino acids: CSGSGRGAYNEQFF.

This clonotype was recorded many times. This chain links TRBV5-1 with TRBJ2-1; 10 bases fit TRBD2. Trimming cost V 4 bases and J 0 bases; bases outside gene matches: 4. The length of the CDR3 is 16 residues. Germline assignment: CDR1 SGHRS and CDR2 YFSETQ. The DNA of the CDR3 is TGCGCCAGCAGCCCTAGCGGGGGACTCTCCTACAATGAGCAGTTCTTC. Translating gives CASSPSGGLSYNEQFF.

This clonotype occurred many times. The V and J genes are TRBV10-3 and TRBJ2-1, with TRBD2 as a possible D gene (6 bases). Per germline, CDR1 ENHRY and CDR2 SYGVKD. The CDR3 runs to 13 residues. Deletions cut 10 bases from V and 3 bases from J, with 13 bases between. CDR3 nucleotide sequence: TGTGCCACCTCGGGACTCAACTACAATGAGCAGTTCTTC. This encodes CATSGLNYNEQFF.

This clonotype was counted between two and nine times. J is TRBJ2-7 and V is TRBV2; D may be TRBD1 or TRBD2 (6 bases each). Trimming cost V 5 bases and J 2 bases, with 16 bases left between them. This CDR3 comprises 15 residues. Germline V gene lookup returns CDR1 SNHLY and CDR2 FYNNEI. CDR3 sequence reads: CASSPPERGAYEQYF. The CDR3 DNA reads TGTGCCAGCAGTCCCCCCGAGAGGGGGGCCTACGAGCAGTACTTC.

The chain couples TRBV28 to TRBJ2-7; no definite D call. The CDR3 is 12 amino acids. Per the germline V gene, CDR1 is MDHEN and CDR2 is SYDVKM. Trimming removed 5 bases from V and 1 base from J, with 6 bases in between. Here the CDR3 reads CASSKASYEQYF. The CDR3 DNA follows: TGTGCCAGCAGTAAGGCGTCCTACGAGCAGTACTTC.